This T cell receptor (beta chain) came from a study of blood T cell repertoires in COVID-19. On the study more broadly: Sample material is recorded as cDNA or gDNA derived from T cells, B-cell-depleted T cells, or PBMCs.

With V trimmed by 4 bases and J by 4 bases, 12 bases remained unmatched. This CDR3 region has 16 residues. Germline CDR1 LGHNA, CDR2 YNFKEQ. This clone was picked up many times. Profiling relied on immunoSEQ multiplex PCR, and the TCRdb table lists in-frame clones only, not all of them. This table holds fewer than 70,000 clones, over 90% found once. This TCR was sampled from a middle-aged man with active COVID-19. The rearrangement joins TRBV4-2 to TRBJ1-1; 7 bases line up with TRBD1. The sample comprised peripheral blood. The chain's CDR3 is CASSRNQGEGSTEAFF. As DNA, the CDR3 is TGTGCCAGCAGCCGCAACCAGGGGGAAGGGTCCACTGAAGCTTTCTTT.